In its sample, the clone carrying this T cell receptor beta chain was seen once. Its antigen is as yet unknown. The data were taken from a study of cytomegalovirus exposure and HLA in healthy donors. Looking at the study overall: Both the approximately 130 validation repertoires and the 550 to 750 first-cohort repertoires used the same platform, as reported by a later analysis.

General study points: Cytomegalovirus association was listed for 150 to 200 TCR beta chains.

The validation cohort, a group of some 120 subjects, included the donors and was separate from the approximately 680-subject first cohort. Sequencing used immunoSEQ multiplex PCR; TCRdb keeps in-frame clones, though not all of them. The data hold under 200,000 clones, with roughly nine tenths observed a single time. The CDR3 runs to 12 residues. Looked up from germline, CDR1 is SQVTM and CDR2 is ANQGSEA. V was shortened by 7 bases and J by 0 bases, with 9 bases between the two germline ends. The rearrangement uses TRBV29-1 and TRBJ1-2; no clear D gene. The clonotype comes from a woman in her twenties or thirties in good health and CMV-seronegative. The material sequenced was PBMCs. CDR3 in DNA: TGCAGCGCTCGAGGGACTAACTATGGCTACACCTTC. It is translated as CSARGTNYGYTF.